Shown below are 17 T cell receptor beta chains from a single sample sequenced in a study of vaccination and CD4 T cells after COVID-19 (dated by TCRdb to between 2020 and 2023). Libraries were made using PCR. Instrument used: Illumina iSeq 100. TCR sequencing of DNA from cultured CD4+ T cells used the Oncomine TCR Beta short-read assay at the Johns Hopkins FTIC core. Starting from the raw public reads, TCRdb applied fastp trimming at Q25, assembled clones with MiXCR and retained in-frame beta chains. Each CDR3 protein appears once, grouped with its most common genes and DNA. The sample records about 17,000 distinct CDR3 sequences, around 45% of which are singletons. Clones ranked in the top ten supply about 18% of the sample. The treatment or condition label, read with the paper, signifies: roughly nine-day PBMC culture with coronavirus spike peptide pools or control peptides (ViraFEST assay). These receptors lack a known antigen.

The starting material was CD4+ T cells from blood, cultured in vitro, obtained before SARS-CoV-2 vaccination. These receptors were collected from a human donor who received a COVID-19 vaccine.

The chain combines TRBV19 with TRBJ1-5, with D perhaps matching TRBD1 (6 bases). Trimming removed 1 base from V and 5 bases from J, with 12 bases in between. Per the germline V gene, CDR1 is LNHDA and CDR2 is SQIVND (reference sequence). This CDR3 has 15 residues. As DNA, the CDR3 is TGTGCCAGTAGTATAGTTGAAGGGGGAGATCAGCCCCAGCATTTT. Protein product: CASSIVEGGDQPQHF.

This clonotype ranks as medium-sized. The V gene is TRBV20-1, the J gene TRBJ1-1; D possibly corresponds to TRBD1 (5 bases). V was trimmed by 5 bases and J by 6 bases, leaving 10 bases between them. From germline, CDR1 is DFQATT and CDR2 SNEGSKA (reference sequence). The CDR3 is 11 amino acids. CDR3 amino acids: CSALGGSEAFF. In DNA form, the CDR3 reads TGCAGTGCTCTTGGGGGATCTGAAGCTTTCTTT.

This clonotype was seen only a few times. The rearrangement joins TRBV24-1 to TRBJ2-1, with TRBD2 as a possible D gene (6 bases). This CDR3 contains 16 residues. The V gene lost 1 base and the J gene lost 4 bases, with 13 bases spanning the gap. The V gene's germline CDR1 is KGHDR and CDR2 SFDVKD. CDR3 DNA: TGTGCCACCAGTGATTTTGGACGGGGACTGTACAATGAGCAGTTCTTC. Encoded protein: CATSDFGRGLYNEQFF.

In regard to this clonotype: One junction end disagrees with the germline gene, perhaps due to a read error. The chain has TRBV27 and TRBJ1-2; weak D call: TRBD1 (5 bases). The CDR3 has 16 residues. The germline V gene has CDR1 MNHEY and CDR2 SMNVEV (reference sequence). The DNA for the CDR3 is TGTGCCAGCAATTTATCGTTGACAGTGAATAACTATGGCTACACCTTC. It encodes CASNLSLTVNNYGYTF.

This clonotype was observed a few times. The V gene is TRBV25-1, the J gene TRBJ1-2; 7 bases align to TRBD1. Germline V gene sequence: CDR1 MGHDK, CDR2 SYGVNS. The CDR3 length is 14 residues. V lost 4 bases to trimming and J lost 2 bases; unmatched junction nucleotides: 4. CDR3 protein: CASSGSGGNYGYTF. DNA of the CDR3: TGTGCCAGCAGTGGCTCAGGGGGAAACTATGGCTACACCTTC.

The gene calls are TRBV30 and TRBJ1-1; D remains ambiguous. V was clipped by 4 bases and J by 4 bases, with 16 bases between them. Germline lookup yields CDR1 GTSNPN and CDR2 SVGIG (reference sequence). The CDR3 is made up of 14 amino acids. The CDR3 DNA reads TGTGCCTGGACGTTCGGAGGATGGAGCACTGAAGCTTTCTTT. Translation gives CAWTFGGWSTEAFF. Based on the CDR3 plus reference TRBV30 and TRBJ1-1, the full variable domain is SQTIHQWPATLVQPVGSPLSLECTVEGTSNPNLYWYRQAAGRGLQLLFYSVGIGQISSEVPQNLSASRPQDRQFILSSKKLLLSDSGFYLCAWTFGGWSTEAFFGQGTRLTVV.

V usage is TRBV7-8 and J usage is TRBJ1-1; D may be TRBD1 (5 bases). Germline CDR1 is SGHVS and CDR2 is FQNEAQ. Trimming stripped 4 bases from V and 3 bases from J, with 15 bases between. The CDR3 runs 15 residues. Here the CDR3 reads CASSYRRWGDTEAFF. The CDR3 coding sequence is TGTGCCAGCAGCTACCGGAGGTGGGGGGACACTGAAGCTTTCTTT.

The chain couples TRBV20-1 to TRBJ2-2; unclear D gene. Looked up from germline, CDR1 is DFQATT and CDR2 is SNEGSKA (reference sequence). V was cut by 6 bases and J by 4 bases, with 9 bases left in between. The CDR3 has 12 amino acids. CDR3 residues: CSAHTGTGELFF. DNA for the CDR3: TGCAGTGCCCACACGGGCACCGGGGAGCTGTTTTTT.

The genes are TRBV4-2 and TRBJ2-1, with a weak D call TRBD1 (6 bases). Between the trimmed V and J ends, which lost 0 bases and 8 bases, there was a span of 14 bases. Per the germline V gene, CDR1 is LGHNA and CDR2 is YNFKEQ. CDR3 length: 15 residues. CDR3 nucleotides: TGTGCCAGCAGCCAAGAAAGGGGGAGAGGGCATGAGCAGTTCTTC. Amino acids: CASSQERGRGHEQFF.

The J gene is TRBJ1-4, the V gene TRBV7-2; D perhaps matches TRBD1 (6 bases). Germline values: CDR1 SGHTA, CDR2 FQGNSA. The CDR3 covers 16 residues. Trimming left V 5 bases short and J 13 bases short, with 26 bases between. DNA of the CDR3: TGTGCCAGCAGCCCCGAAGTATGGCACTCAGGGGATGGACTGTTTTTT. Translation: CASSPEVWHSGDGLFF.

This clonotype came up a few times. CDR3 sequence (DNA): TGTGCCAGCAGTTACACAGGGGAATCCTACGAGCAGTACTTC. Its translation: CASSYTGESYEQYF. V is TRBV6-5 and J is TRBJ2-7; 7 bases map to TRBD1. CDR1 is MNHEY and CDR2 is SVGAGI in the germline V gene. The CDR3 has 14 residues. Trimming cost V 2 bases and J 1 base; bases outside gene matches: 2.

The chain carries TRBV20-1 and TRBJ2-1; 10 bases map to TRBD2. The CDR3 has 16 amino acids. Losses at the gene ends were 2 bases for V and 4 bases for J; bases not matched to a gene: 8. In germline, CDR1 is DFQATT, CDR2 SNEGSKA (reference sequence). Written as DNA, the CDR3 is TGCAGTGCTAGACCAGAGCGGGGGGGCTCTTACAATGAGCAGTTCTTC. This codes for CSARPERGGSYNEQFF.

In its sample, this clonotype was seen a few times. The chain carries TRBV7-8 and TRBJ1-6, with 9 nucleotides matching TRBD1. CDR1 is SGHVS, CDR2 FQNEAQ, per germline. The CDR3 length is 15 residues. The V gene end was trimmed by 3 bases and the J gene end by 7 bases; junction bases not matched to a gene: 4. CDR3 bases: TGTGCCAGCAGCTTGGGACAGGGTGCGAATTCACCCCTCCACTTT. It yields the protein CASSLGQGANSPLHF.

This clonotype was counted only a few times. V and J are TRBV6-1 and TRBJ1-2; no definite D call. The CDR3 has 15 residues. V was shortened by 6 bases and J by 6 bases, with 20 bases between the two germline ends. Per the germline V gene, CDR1 is MNHNS and CDR2 is SASEGT. This chain's CDR3 is CASSLEGPSLHGYTF. The CDR3 DNA follows: TGTGCCAGCAGCCTCGAGGGCCCATCTCTTCATGGCTACACCTTC.

This clonotype was observed a few times. The genes are TRBV20-1 and TRBJ1-1; TRBD1 matches 9 bases. V gave up 5 bases and J gave up 1 base; unmatched junction bases: 8. This CDR3 spans 15 amino acids. Germline V lookup: CDR1 DFQATT, CDR2 SNEGSKA (reference sequence). CDR3 loop: CSAFPWGQGNTEAFF. CDR3 DNA sequence: TGCAGTGCTTTCCCCTGGGGACAGGGGAACACTGAAGCTTTCTTT.

The gene calls are TRBV30 and TRBJ2-3; 12 nucleotides line up with TRBD2. The CDR3 totals 16 residues. Germline V gives CDR1 GTSNPN, CDR2 SVGIG (reference sequence). J was trimmed by 0 bases and V by 3 bases; bases with no gene match: 4. The CDR3 DNA reads TGTGCCTGGAGCACACTAGCGGGGGGTAGCACAGATACGCAGTATTTT. Translation: CAWSTLAGGSTDTQYF.

The chain employs TRBV6-1 and TRBJ1-2; no firm D call. The CDR3 is 14 residues long. Trimming took off 5 bases at V and 2 bases at J, with 12 bases between the two ends. Per the germline V gene, CDR1 is MNHNS and CDR2 is SASEGT. The CDR3 sequence: CASSRVMGNYGYTF. CDR3 bases: TGTGCCAGCAGTCGAGTCATGGGGAACTATGGCTACACCTTC.